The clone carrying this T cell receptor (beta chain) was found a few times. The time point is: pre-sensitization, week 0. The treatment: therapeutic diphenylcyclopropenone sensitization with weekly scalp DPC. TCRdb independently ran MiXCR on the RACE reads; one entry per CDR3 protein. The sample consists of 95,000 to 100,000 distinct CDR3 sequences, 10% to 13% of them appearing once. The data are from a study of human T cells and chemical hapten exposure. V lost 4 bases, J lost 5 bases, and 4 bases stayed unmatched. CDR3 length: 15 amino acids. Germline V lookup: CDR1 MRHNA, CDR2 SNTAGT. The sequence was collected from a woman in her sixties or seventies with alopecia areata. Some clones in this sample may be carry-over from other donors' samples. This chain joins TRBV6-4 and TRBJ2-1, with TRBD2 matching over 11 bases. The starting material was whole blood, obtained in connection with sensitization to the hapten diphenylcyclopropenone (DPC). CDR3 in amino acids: CASSVLAGENNEQFF. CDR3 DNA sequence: TGTGCCAGCAGTGTACTAGCGGGGGAAAACAATGAGCAGTTCTTC.